Each of the 29 T cell receptor beta chains below was sequenced from the same sample in a study of blood T cell repertoires in COVID-19. Using immunoSEQ multiplex PCR, the repertoire was profiled, and TCRdb retains in-frame clones only, with some absent. The repertoire includes 130,000 to 150,000 clones, 75% to 90% of them detected once, and approximately 3.5% sits in the top ten. Sequences were obtained from peripheral blood. The receptors were gathered from a man between 65 and 79 years old who had recovered from COVID-19.

The CDR3 nucleotides read TGTGCCACCAGTGAAGCGGACAGGAGAAGGGATTCACCCCTCCACTTT. Protein sequence: CATSEADRRRDSPLHF. This chain links TRBV24-1 with TRBJ1-6; 7 positions agree with TRBD1. CDR1 is KGHDR and CDR2 is SFDVKD in the germline V gene. This CDR3 comprises 16 residues. V lost 4 bases and J lost 8; bases outside the gene matches: 10.

This sequence joins TRBV19 and TRBJ2-3, with TRBD2 identical over 9 bases. The CDR3 has 14 residues. With V trimmed by 5 bases and J by 4 bases, 4 bases remained unmatched. Germline V gene lookup returns CDR1 LNHDA and CDR2 SQIVND (reference sequence). Here the CDR3 reads CASSASGIPDTQYF. CDR3 sequence (DNA): TGTGCCAGTAGTGCTAGCGGGATTCCAGATACGCAGTATTTT. Supplemented by reference TRBV19 and TRBJ2-3, the full variable domain reads DGGITQSPKYLFRKEGQNVTLSCEQNLNHDAMYWYRQDPGQGLRLIYYSQIVNDFQKGDIAEGYSVSREKKESFPLTVTSAQKNPTAFYLCASSASGIPDTQYFGPGTRLTVL.

The chain is built from TRBV5-1 and TRBJ2-5; D is perhaps TRBD1 (5 bases). The V end was cut by 3 bases, the J end by 9 bases, with 15 bases between. This CDR3 contains 13 residues. Per the germline V gene, CDR1 is SGHRS and CDR2 is YFSETQ. CDR3 residues: CASSSPPDRAQYF. The DNA of the CDR3 is TGCGCCAGCAGCTCCCCCCCCGACAGAGCCCAGTACTTC.

A word on this clone: Other nucleotide sequences from this sample produce the same CDR3. The V call is TRBV29-1, the J call TRBJ2-1; 13 nucleotides align to TRBD2. Unmatched junction bases numbered 3, after V lost 7 bases and J lost 6 bases. The CDR3 loop spans 13 amino acids. Germline CDR1 reads SQVTM; CDR2 reads ANQGSEA. CDR3 amino acids: CSAGLAGVNEQFF. As DNA, the CDR3 is TGCAGCGCCGGACTAGCGGGAGTCAATGAGCAGTTCTTC.

The rearrangement links TRBV6-5 to TRBJ2-1; D is unresolved. The V and J ends lost 7 bases and 5 bases respectively, with 12 bases between them. This CDR3 has 13 amino acids. The V gene's germline CDR1 is MNHEY and CDR2 SVGAGI. For the CDR3, the DNA is TGTGCCAGCAAGAACATTCGAAACAATGAGCAGTTCTTC. Translating it yields CASKNIRNNEQFF.

This clone was recorded only once. The rearrangement links TRBV14 to TRBJ2-6, with a weak D call TRBD1 (5 bases). The germline gives CDR1 SGHDN, CDR2 FVKESK. This CDR3 region has 15 residues. Deletions cut 4 bases from V and 3 bases from J, with 10 bases between. CDR3 loop: CASSRQPFGANVLTF. Here the CDR3 DNA reads TGTGCCAGCAGCCGACAGCCTTTTGGGGCCAACGTCCTGACTTTC. Full variable domain (rest looked up from reference TRBV14 and TRBJ2-6): EAGVTQFPSHSVIEKGQTVTLRCDPISGHDNLYWYRRVMGKEIKFLLHFVKESKQDESGMPNNRFLAERTGGTYSTLKVQPAELEDSGVYFCASSRQPFGANVLTFGAGSRLTVL.

J is TRBJ1-2 and V is TRBV12-3 or TRBV12-4; D gene uncertain. The CDR3 runs to 13 residues. V gave up 5 bases and J gave up 5 bases, with 12 bases separating them. The CDR3 here is CASSPEGLYGYTF. In DNA form, the CDR3 reads TGTGCCAGCAGTCCCGAGGGTCTATATGGCTACACCTTC.

This clone was counted between two and nine times. V usage is TRBV29-1 and J usage is TRBJ2-5, with TRBD2 as a possible D gene (5 bases). The CDR3 spans 14 residues. Germline CDR1 SQVTM, CDR2 ANQGSEA. V was trimmed by 6 bases and J by 2 bases, leaving 16 bases between them. Written as DNA, the CDR3 is TGCAGCGTCGGTGTGGCAGCGGCTCAAGAGACCCAGTACTTC. Residues: CSVGVAAAQETQYF.

This chain links TRBV20-1 with TRBJ2-1, with TRBD2 as a possible D gene (5 bases). Trimming removed 3 bases from V and 8 bases from J, with 17 bases in between. CDR1 is DFQATT, CDR2 SNEGSKA, per germline (reference sequence). The CDR3 is made up of 14 amino acids. The CDR3 nucleotides are TGCAGTGCTAGTCCCGGACTGACTGTCGATGAGCAGTTCTTC. Amino acids: CSASPGLTVDEQFF.

The V call is TRBV21-1, the J call TRBJ2-7; the tabulated D call, TRBD2, remains unverified against the DNA. TRBV21-1 is reported as a pseudogene. The CDR3 has 16 amino acids. The CDR3 loop reads CASSKGGMAGPYEQYF. CDR3 bases: TGTGCCAGCAGCAAAGGGGGAATGGCGGGACCCTACGAGCAGTACTTC.

The J gene is TRBJ2-5, the V gene TRBV3-1 (or the pseudogene TRBV3-2); D may be TRBD1 (6 bases). The CDR3 runs 13 residues. The germline V gene has CDR1 LGHDT and CDR2 YNNKEL (reference sequence). Trimming pared 1 base from V and 7 bases from J, leaving 10 bases between. CDR3 sequence reads: CASSQGGPRTQYF. The DNA of the CDR3 is TGTGCCAGCAGCCAAGGGGGGCCTCGGACCCAGTACTTC.

The rearrangement uses TRBV7-2 and TRBJ1-2, with D unresolved. V was trimmed by 4 bases and J by 4 bases, leaving 10 bases between them. This CDR3 comprises 13 residues. CDR1 and CDR2 from the germline V gene are SGHTA and FQGNSA. The CDR3 nucleotides read TGTGCCAGCAGCTCCGGTTTGAGCTATGGCTACACCTTC. Translating it yields CASSSGLSYGYTF.

V usage is TRBV19 and J usage is TRBJ2-5, with 8 bases aligning to TRBD1. The CDR3 covers 14 residues. Per germline, CDR1 LNHDA and CDR2 SQIVND (reference sequence). Trimming took 6 bases from V and 5 from J; bases not matched to a gene: 8. The CDR3 here is CASRSQGAGETQYF. CDR3 DNA: TGTGCCAGTAGATCTCAGGGGGCTGGGGAGACCCAGTACTTC.

The chain joins TRBV7-8 to TRBJ2-1; 9 positions agree with TRBD1. The CDR3 length is 19 residues. V lost 8 bases, J lost 4 bases, and 21 bases stayed unmatched. The germline V gene has CDR1 SGHVS and CDR2 FQNEAQ. The CDR3 loop is CASFVDPGQGRGLYNEQFF. For the CDR3, the DNA is TGTGCCAGCTTTGTCGACCCGGGACAGGGCCGGGGTTTATACAATGAGCAGTTCTTC.

This chain joins TRBV29-1 and TRBJ2-5; 8 nucleotides align to TRBD1. Trimming removed 2 bases from V and 0 bases from J; junction bases left unmatched: 11. Germline lookup yields CDR1 SQVTM and CDR2 ANQGSEA. The CDR3 sequence is 17 residues long. CDR3 in amino acids: CSVEPGQGLLYQETQYF. In DNA, the CDR3 is TGCAGCGTTGAACCCGGACAGGGACTTTTGTACCAAGAGACCCAGTACTTC.

The chain joins TRBV3-1 (or the pseudogene TRBV3-2) to TRBJ1-2; 12 bases are shared with TRBD1. CDR1 is LGHDT and CDR2 is YNNKEL in the germline V gene (reference sequence). Germline trimming cut 2 bases from V and 8 bases from J; bases unmatched to any gene: 3. CDR3 length: 14 amino acids. The DNA for the CDR3 is TGTGCCAGCAGCCAAAGGGACAGGGGGCGAGGCTACACCTTC. It is translated as CASSQRDRGRGYTF.

This clone has only a few counts. CDR3 DNA sequence: TGTGCCAGCTGGTCGACAGCCACCAATGAGCAGTTCTTC. Amino acid sequence: CASWSTATNEQFF. The rearrangement links TRBV5-4 to TRBJ2-1, with a weak D call TRBD1 (5 bases). CDR1 and CDR2 from the germline V gene are SGHNT and YYREEE (reference sequence). Trimming left V 7 bases short and J 6 bases short, with 14 bases between. The CDR3 sequence is 13 residues long.

In its sample, this clone was seen once. The rearrangement joins TRBV25-1 to TRBJ2-3; D gene uncertain. Trimming removed 9 bases at V and 1 base at J, with 11 bases between. The CDR3 is 13 residues long. Looked up from germline, CDR1 is MGHDK and CDR2 is SYGVNS. CDR3 residues: CASQLEGTDTQYF. CDR3 nucleotide sequence: TGTGCCAGTCAGCTTGAGGGCACAGATACGCAGTATTTT.

This chain joins TRBV27 and TRBJ1-1; perhaps TRBD1 as D (6 bases). Germline loops: CDR1 MNHEY, CDR2 SMNVEV (reference sequence). V was shortened by 7 bases and J by 2 bases, with 20 bases between the two germline ends. The CDR3 consists of 16 residues. CDR3 bases: TGTGCCAGCACCCCCCTACGAAGTGGGGGCAACACTGAAGCTTTCTTT. Its translation is CASTPLRSGGNTEAFF.

The sample holds one count of this clone. The chain uses TRBV4-1 and TRBJ2-7, with no clear D. The germline CDR1 and CDR2 sequences are MGHRA and YSYEKL. CDR3 length: 14 amino acids. V was cut by 0 bases and J by 3 bases, with 9 bases left in between. The CDR3 is CASSQETSIYEQYF. DNA for the CDR3: TGCGCCAGCAGCCAAGAAACTTCCATCTACGAGCAGTACTTC.

This chain uses TRBV27 with TRBJ1-2, with 7 bases fitting TRBD1. CDR1 is MNHEY and CDR2 is SMNVEV in the germline V gene (reference sequence). CDR3 length: 15 amino acids. V lost 2 bases and J lost 0; bases outside the gene matches: 3. As DNA, the CDR3 is TGTGCCAGCAGTTTAACAGGGGTTTCTAACTATGGCTACACCTTC. Its protein is CASSLTGVSNYGYTF.

This sequence joins TRBV18 and TRBJ1-4; 8 nucleotides line up with TRBD1. V trimming: 3 bases; J trimming: 8 bases; junction bases outside the gene matches: 5. CDR1 and CDR2 (germline): KGHSH, LQKENI. The CDR3 is 14 residues long. The CDR3 region is CASSPTGDVEKLFF. CDR3 DNA sequence: TGTGCCAGCTCACCGACAGGGGATGTGGAAAAACTGTTTTTT.

This clone occurred once. The chain employs TRBV2 and TRBJ1-6; possible D gene TRBD1, 5 bases. Trimming removed 1 base from V and 6 bases from J, with 10 bases in between. CDR1 is SNHLY and CDR2 is FYNNEI in the germline V gene. The CDR3 is made up of 15 amino acids. The chain's CDR3 is CASSEGGGVNSPLHF. CDR3 nucleotide sequence: TGTGCCAGCAGTGAAGGTGGAGGGGTTAATTCACCCCTCCACTTT. Using reference TRBV2 and TRBJ1-6 for the parts outside the CDR3, the full variable domain is EPEVTQTPSHQVTQMGQEVILRCVPISNHLYFYWYRQILGQKVEFLVSFYNNEISEKSEIFDDQFSVERPDGSNFTLKIRSTKLEDSAMYFCASSEGGGVNSPLHFGNGTRLTVT.

The chain couples TRBV30 to TRBJ1-4; 8 bases line up with TRBD1. The V gene end was trimmed by 4 bases and the J gene end by 7 bases; junction bases not matched to a gene: 5. Germline V gene data show CDR1 as GTSNPN and CDR2 as SVGIG (reference sequence). The CDR3 extends over 13 amino acids. CDR3 sequence reads: CAWKDRAGEKLFF. The CDR3 region has the DNA TGTGCCTGGAAGGACAGGGCAGGTGAAAAACTGTTTTTT. The full variable domain, completed using reference TRBV30 and TRBJ1-4, is SQTIHQWPATLVQPVGSPLSLECTVEGTSNPNLYWYRQAAGRGLQLLFYSVGIGQISSEVPQNLSASRPQDRQFILSSKKLLLSDSGFYLCAWKDRAGEKLFFGSGTQLSVL.

The DNA of the CDR3 is TGCGCCAGCAGCTTGGGGACAAACAATGAGCAGTTCTTC. Translating gives CASSLGTNNEQFF. V and J are TRBV5-1 and TRBJ2-1; TRBD1 might be the D (5 bases). Trimming cost V 0 bases and J 5 bases, with 6 bases left between them. Germline CDR1 is SGHRS and CDR2 is YFSETQ. The CDR3 is 13 amino acids.

CDR3 sequence: CASSPFGGTSYEQYF. The CDR3 region has the DNA TGTGCCAGCAGCCCATTCGGGGGTACGTCCTACGAGCAGTACTTC. V and J are TRBV6-5 and TRBJ2-7; a possible D gene is TRBD2 (6 bases). The CDR3 consists of 15 residues. Germline CDR1 and CDR2: MNHEY and SVGAGI. Deletions cut 6 bases from V and 1 base from J, with 16 bases between.

The chain has TRBV2 and TRBJ1-4, with 9 bases that match TRBD1. The germline V gene has CDR1 SNHLY and CDR2 FYNNEI. The CDR3 is made up of 16 amino acids. J was trimmed by 8 bases and V by 7 bases; bases with no gene match: 14. Here the CDR3 reads CASKERMTGGREKLFF. DNA for the CDR3: TGTGCCAGCAAAGAAAGGATGACAGGGGGGAGGGAAAAACTGTTTTTT.

The sample holds a few counts of this clone. The genes are TRBV6-5 and TRBJ2-7; 8 bases are shared with TRBD2. CDR3 size: 15 residues. With V trimmed by 0 bases and J by 5 bases, 6 bases remained unmatched. Germline V lookup: CDR1 MNHEY, CDR2 SVGAGI. The CDR3 DNA follows: TGTGCCAGCAGTTACTCGAGTAGCGGGGTTAACGAGCAGTACTTC. It encodes CASSYSSSGVNEQYF.

The rearrangement links TRBV4-1 to TRBJ2-7, with a weak D call TRBD2 (6 bases). This CDR3 is 14 amino acids long. The germline V gene encodes CDR1 MGHRA and CDR2 YSYEKL. Trimming stripped 5 bases from V and 1 base from J, with 12 bases between. CDR3 protein: CASSDAGRSYEQYF. CDR3 sequence (DNA): TGCGCCAGCAGCGACGCAGGGAGGTCCTACGAGCAGTACTTC.